This T cell receptor (beta chain) was recorded in a study of shared clonotypes between healthy human individuals. Study-level information: Plates per donor: three CD4 naive, three CD4 memory, two CD8 naive, one CD8 memory.

Over several immunoSEQ plates, each subset's genomic DNA was distributed in even portions. Clones were sequenced by immunoSEQ multiplex PCR, and TCRdb holds only the in-frame ones, with some missing. The profile shows about 2,500,000 clones, around 94% of them singletons. Germline V gene sequence: CDR1 LNHNV, CDR2 YYDKDF (reference sequence). This CDR3 spans 14 amino acids. Trimming pared 0 bases from V and 5 bases from J, leaving 10 bases between. A word on this clone: Its antigen is undetermined.

Caucasian adults living in Nashville, Tennessee, provided all samples. Study-level results: For naive CD4 cells, roughly 5% of clonotypes were shared across a handful of donors.

Material: naive CD4+ T cells sorted from blood. Specified subset: CD45RA+ positively selected. This TCR was recovered from a man aged 18 to 30 in good health. V usage is TRBV15 and J usage is TRBJ1-2; D is unresolved. CDR3 in amino acids: CATSRDTGAYGYTF. The CDR3 DNA reads TGTGCCACCAGCAGAGATACGGGAGCTTATGGCTACACCTTC.